Presented here are 22 T cell receptor beta chains from one specimen sequenced in a study of blood T cell repertoires in COVID-19. Profiling relied on immunoSEQ multiplex PCR, and the TCRdb table lists in-frame clones only, not all of them. The sample has under 300,000 clones, 88% seen once. Input material: PBMCs or T cells enriched from blood (not recorded which). The receptors originated from a woman aged 30 to 39 who had recovered from COVID-19.

This chain joins TRBV9 and TRBJ2-7, with 8 bases matching TRBD1. CDR1 is SGDLS and CDR2 is YYNGEE in the germline V gene. CDR3 length: 15 residues. With V trimmed by 2 bases and J by 5 bases, 9 bases remained unmatched. CDR3 coding DNA: TGTGCCAGCAGCGTTACCGGGACAGGTCCCCACGAGCAGTACTTC. Protein product: CASSVTGTGPHEQYF.

The rearrangement uses TRBV30 and TRBJ1-1, with D perhaps matching TRBD1 (6 bases). The CDR3 runs 13 residues. Trimming took 5 bases from V and 0 from J, leaving 10 bases between them. The germline V gene encodes CDR1 GTSNPN and CDR2 SVGIG (reference sequence). The CDR3 region has the DNA TGTGCCTGGGCGAGGACAGTGAACACTGAAGCTTTCTTT. Protein product: CAWARTVNTEAFF.

This sequence joins TRBV5-1 and TRBJ1-1; maybe TRBD1 (6 bases). The CDR3 loop spans 11 amino acids. Trimming took off 5 bases at V and 7 bases at J, with 9 bases between the two ends. CDR1 SGHRS and CDR2 YFSETQ come from the germline V gene. CDR3 sequence: CASRDRLEAFF. The CDR3 region has the DNA TGCGCCAGCAGGGACAGACTTGAAGCTTTCTTT.

The rearrangement joins TRBV7-8 to TRBJ1-2, with 8 bases aligning to TRBD1. The CDR3 consists of 15 residues. V was pared by 0 bases and J by 5 bases, with 5 bases of the junction left unmatched. Germline V lookup: CDR1 SGHVS, CDR2 FQNEAQ. CDR3 bases: TGTGCCAGCAGCTTAGCGGCAGGGGGCGTTTATGGCTACACCTTC. Protein product: CASSLAAGGVYGYTF.

This clone occurred once. The chain links TRBV5-1 to TRBJ2-5, with 8 bases matching TRBD2. Germline lookup yields CDR1 SGHRS and CDR2 YFSETQ. After removal of 1 base from V and 2 bases from J, the junction contained 7 bases not matched to a gene. CDR3 length equals 16 residues. CDR3 sequence: CASSLTDTSGQETQYF. The CDR3 nucleotides are TGCGCCAGCAGCTTGACGGACACTAGCGGACAAGAGACCCAGTACTTC. Filled out from reference TRBV5-1 and TRBJ2-5, the complete variable domain reads KAGVTQTPRYLIKTRGQQVTLSCSPISGHRSVSWYQQTPGQGLQFLFEYFSETQRNKGNFPGRFSGRQFSNSRSEMNVSTLELGDSALYLCASSLTDTSGQETQYFGPGTRLLVL.

V usage is TRBV13 and J usage is TRBJ1-1, with 8 bases aligning to TRBD1. CDR1 and CDR2 from the germline V gene are PRHDT and FYEKMQ (reference sequence). The V and J ends lost 9 bases and 6 bases, in that order; junction bases with no gene match: 6. This CDR3 contains 12 residues. This CDR3 reads CARPDRGPEAFF. The CDR3 DNA reads as TGTGCCAGACCAGACAGGGGACCTGAAGCTTTCTTT.

The J gene is TRBJ1-4, the V gene TRBV10-3; D unclear. Per germline, CDR1 ENHRY and CDR2 SYGVKD. There are 17 residues in the CDR3. V was clipped by 1 base and J by 5 bases, with 17 bases between them. The CDR3 coding sequence is TGTGCCATCAGTGAGTTGAGGGCAGGAGGGAGGAATGAAAAACTGTTTTTT. Its translation: CAISELRAGGRNEKLFF.

The chain has TRBV4-3 and TRBJ2-3, with D possibly TRBD2 on 6 matching bases. Germline assignment: CDR1 LGHNA and CDR2 YSLEER. CDR3 size: 16 residues. V lost 3 bases and J 1 base, leaving 14 bases between the germline ends. CDR3 coding DNA: TGCGCCAGCAGCCACGGAGGGTGGATCGGCACAGATACGCAGTATTTT. Translation gives CASSHGGWIGTDTQYF.

The rearrangement uses TRBV11-2 and TRBJ2-5; TRBD1 matches at 9 bases. J lost 5 bases, V lost 5 bases, and 9 bases had no gene match. This CDR3 spans 15 amino acids. From germline, CDR1 is SGHAT and CDR2 FQNNGV. This CDR3 is CASSPRGTGWETQYF. The CDR3 bases are TGTGCCAGCAGCCCAAGAGGGACAGGGTGGGAGACCCAGTACTTC. Together with reference TRBV11-2 and TRBJ2-5, the CDR3 gives the full variable domain: EAGVAQSPRYKIIEKRQSVAFWCNPISGHATLYWYQQILGQGPKLLIQFQNNGVVDDSQLPKDRFSAERLKGVDSTLKIQPAKLEDSAVYLCASSPRGTGWETQYFGPGTRLLVL.

The V gene is TRBV29-1, the J gene TRBJ2-3, with a weak D call TRBD2 (6 bases). The CDR3 is 14 residues long. V lost 7 bases, J lost 2 bases, and 16 bases lay in between. Germline CDR1 and CDR2: SQVTM and ANQGSEA. The CDR3 region is CSGRLAAPTDTQYF. The CDR3 coding sequence is TGCAGCGGACGATTAGCGGCCCCCACAGATACGCAGTATTTT.

The chain joins TRBV15 to TRBJ2-4; D is possibly TRBD1 (6 bases). The CDR3 extends over 17 amino acids. With 2 bases removed from V and 0 bases from J, the gap between germline ends came to 14 bases. Germline V gives CDR1 LNHNV, CDR2 YYDKDF (reference sequence). The CDR3 region is CATSRMSQGPAKNIQYF. Here the CDR3 DNA reads TGTGCCACCAGCAGAATGTCACAGGGACCAGCCAAAAACATTCAGTACTTC.

This rearrangement joins TRBV6-5 to TRBJ2-2; 7 bases map to TRBD2. Looked up from germline, CDR1 is MNHEY and CDR2 is SVGAGI. Trimming cost V 6 bases and J 0 bases; bases outside gene matches: 4. This CDR3 is 15 amino acids long. The CDR3 is CASRWGLPNTGELFF. The CDR3 DNA reads TGTGCCAGCAGGTGGGGACTACCGAACACCGGGGAGCTGTTTTTT.

This sequence joins TRBV10-2 and TRBJ1-5; 10 bases map to TRBD1. Trimming took 6 bases from V and 4 from J; bases not matched to a gene: 6. CDR1 is WSHSY, CDR2 SAAADI, per germline. CDR3 size: 15 residues. CDR3 amino acids: CASSPGQGGNQPQHF. Written as DNA, the CDR3 is TGCGCCAGCAGCCCAGGACAGGGGGGTAATCAGCCCCAGCATTTT.

This rearrangement joins TRBV6-5 to TRBJ1-6; 7 bases match TRBD1. The V segment lost 5 bases and the J segment 5 bases; nucleotides outside the gene matches: 6. CDR1 is MNHEY and CDR2 is SVGAGI in the germline V gene. The CDR3 is 15 residues long. CDR3 in DNA: TGTGCCAGCAGTACCACAGGGGCCGATAATTCACCCCTCCACTTT. It yields the protein CASSTTGADNSPLHF.

V usage is TRBV6-5 and J usage is TRBJ2-3; D may be TRBD1 (6 bases). This CDR3 comprises 14 residues. Trimming took 9 bases from V and 5 from J, leaving 18 bases between them. Germline V gene data show CDR1 as MNHEY and CDR2 as SVGAGI. For the CDR3, the DNA is TGTGCCAGTAACCCTTCGACAGGCGGAGATACGCAGTATTTT. Translated: CASNPSTGGDTQYF.

This clone has just one count. The chain carries TRBV2 and TRBJ1-1; 7 bases map to TRBD1. Germline CDR1 and CDR2: SNHLY and FYNNEI. This CDR3 has 14 residues. V lost 4 bases and J lost 3; bases outside the gene matches: 5. DNA of the CDR3: TGTGCCAGCAGTGCACAGGGGATCCACACTGAAGCTTTCTTT. Amino acid sequence: CASSAQGIHTEAFF. Full variable domain (outside the CDR3, taken from reference TRBV2 and TRBJ1-1): EPEVTQTPSHQVTQMGQEVILRCVPISNHLYFYWYRQILGQKVEFLVSFYNNEISEKSEIFDDQFSVERPDGSNFTLKIRSTKLEDSAMYFCASSAQGIHTEAFFGQGTRLTVV.

This clone was counted a few times. V and J are TRBV4-1 and TRBJ2-3; 9 nucleotides match TRBD1. CDR3 length: 16 amino acids. Unmatched junction bases numbered 10, after V lost 5 bases and J lost 4 bases. Germline V CDR1 and CDR2: MGHRA, YSYEKL. The CDR3 region is CASSSGRTGDPDTQYF. The CDR3 nucleotides are TGCGCCAGCAGCTCAGGAAGGACAGGGGACCCAGATACGCAGTATTTT.

V gene TRBV24-1 combines with J gene TRBJ2-3; 7 nucleotides align to TRBD1. CDR3 size: 16 residues. Germline V gene data show CDR1 as KGHDR and CDR2 as SFDVKD. J gave up 1 base and V 4 bases, and 7 bases lay outside the gene matches. Here the CDR3 DNA reads TGTGCCACCAGTGACGAGGGGGCTGGAGGCACAGATACGCAGTATTTT. Encoded protein: CATSDEGAGGTDTQYF.

The V and J genes are TRBV7-9 and TRBJ1-2; a possible D gene is TRBD1 (5 bases). The CDR3 covers 14 residues. V shed 6 bases and J shed 1 base, with 12 bases lying between them. From germline, CDR1 is SEHNR and CDR2 FQNEAQ (reference sequence). As DNA, the CDR3 is TGTGCCAGCAGACTCGACAGCCTTAACTATGGCTACACCTTC. Translated, it gives CASRLDSLNYGYTF.

CDR3: CASSKTGQNEKLFF. The DNA for the CDR3 is TGTGCCAGCTCGAAGACAGGGCAGAATGAAAAACTGTTTTTT. The chain is built from TRBV18 and TRBJ1-4, with 7 bases aligning to TRBD1. V shed 6 bases and J 5 bases; nucleotides not matched to a gene: 6. CDR1 and CDR2 from the germline V gene are KGHSH and LQKENI. This CDR3 has 14 amino acids.

The chain is built from TRBV19 and TRBJ2-3; D might be TRBD2 (6 bases). Germline CDR1 is LNHDA and CDR2 is SQIVND (reference sequence). V shed 8 bases and J shed 6 bases, with 15 bases lying between them. The CDR3 sequence is 13 residues long. The CDR3 bases are TGTGCCAGTGGGGGGACCATACTGGATACGCAGTATTTT. This gives the protein CASGGTILDTQYF.

The chain has TRBV20-1 and TRBJ1-5, with 8 bases aligning to TRBD1. The trim removed 3 bases at V and 6 bases at J, leaving 4 bases unmatched. The germline CDR1 and CDR2 sequences are DFQATT and SNEGSKA (reference sequence). The CDR3 runs 13 residues. For the CDR3, the DNA is TGCAGTGCTAGTCGCAGGGGGCGTCAGCCCCAGCATTTT. Translated, it gives CSASRRGRQPQHF.